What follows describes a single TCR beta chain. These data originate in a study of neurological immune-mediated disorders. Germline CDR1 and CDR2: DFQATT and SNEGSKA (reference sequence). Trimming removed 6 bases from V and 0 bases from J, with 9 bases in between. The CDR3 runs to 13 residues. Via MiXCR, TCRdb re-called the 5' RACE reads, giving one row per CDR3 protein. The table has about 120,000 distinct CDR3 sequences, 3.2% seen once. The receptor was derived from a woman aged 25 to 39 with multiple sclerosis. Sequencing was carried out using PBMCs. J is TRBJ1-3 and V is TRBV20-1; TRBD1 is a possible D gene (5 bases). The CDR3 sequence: CSARALSGNTIYF. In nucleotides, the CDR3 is TGCAGTGCCAGGGCCCTCTCTGGAAACACCATATATTTT.